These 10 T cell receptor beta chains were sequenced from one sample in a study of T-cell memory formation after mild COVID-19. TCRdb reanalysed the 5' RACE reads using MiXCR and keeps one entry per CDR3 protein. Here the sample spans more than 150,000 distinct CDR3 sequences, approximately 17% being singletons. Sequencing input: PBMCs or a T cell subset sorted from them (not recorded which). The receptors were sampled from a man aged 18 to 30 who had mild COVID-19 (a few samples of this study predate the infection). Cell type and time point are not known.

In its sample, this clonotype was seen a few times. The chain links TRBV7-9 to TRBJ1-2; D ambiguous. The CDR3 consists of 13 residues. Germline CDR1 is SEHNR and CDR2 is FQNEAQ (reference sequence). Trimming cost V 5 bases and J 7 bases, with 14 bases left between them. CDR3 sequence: CASSREGSGGYTF. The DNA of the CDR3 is TGTGCCAGCAGCCGGGAGGGCAGCGGTGGCTACACCTTC.

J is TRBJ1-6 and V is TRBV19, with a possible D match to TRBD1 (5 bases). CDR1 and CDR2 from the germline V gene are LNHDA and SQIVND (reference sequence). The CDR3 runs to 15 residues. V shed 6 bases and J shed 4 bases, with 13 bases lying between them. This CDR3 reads CASRPTVRYNSPLHF. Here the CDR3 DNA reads TGTGCCAGTAGACCGACAGTTAGATATAATTCACCCCTCCACTTT. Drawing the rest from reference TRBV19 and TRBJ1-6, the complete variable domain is DGGITQSPKYLFRKEGQNVTLSCEQNLNHDAMYWYRQDPGQGLRLIYYSQIVNDFQKGDIAEGYSVSREKKESFPLTVTSAQKNPTAFYLCASRPTVRYNSPLHFGNGTRLTVT.

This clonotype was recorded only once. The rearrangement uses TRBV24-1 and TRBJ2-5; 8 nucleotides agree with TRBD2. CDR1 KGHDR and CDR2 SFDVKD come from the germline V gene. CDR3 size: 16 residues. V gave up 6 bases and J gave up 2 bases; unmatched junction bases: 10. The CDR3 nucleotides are TGTGCCACCAGTCATCCAGCGGGGGTTTTGCAAGAGACCCAGTACTTC. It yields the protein CATSHPAGVLQETQYF.

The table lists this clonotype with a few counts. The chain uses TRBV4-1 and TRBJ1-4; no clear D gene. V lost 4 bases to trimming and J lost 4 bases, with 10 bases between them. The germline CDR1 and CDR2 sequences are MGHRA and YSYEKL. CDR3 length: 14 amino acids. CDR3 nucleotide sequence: TGCGCCAGCAGCCCGGACGGGCTTAATGAAAAACTGTTTTTT. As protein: CASSPDGLNEKLFF.

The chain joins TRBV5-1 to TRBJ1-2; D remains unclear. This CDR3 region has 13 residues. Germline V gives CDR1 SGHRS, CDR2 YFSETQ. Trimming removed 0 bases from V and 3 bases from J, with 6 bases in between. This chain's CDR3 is CASSLEGYYGYTF. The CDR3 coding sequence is TGCGCCAGCAGCTTGGAAGGGTACTATGGCTACACCTTC.

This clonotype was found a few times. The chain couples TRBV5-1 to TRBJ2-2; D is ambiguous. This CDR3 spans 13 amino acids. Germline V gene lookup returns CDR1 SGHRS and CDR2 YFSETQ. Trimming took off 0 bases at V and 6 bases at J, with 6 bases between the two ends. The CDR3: CASSLEAAGELFF. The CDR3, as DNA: TGCGCCAGCAGCTTGGAGGCAGCCGGGGAGCTGTTTTTT.

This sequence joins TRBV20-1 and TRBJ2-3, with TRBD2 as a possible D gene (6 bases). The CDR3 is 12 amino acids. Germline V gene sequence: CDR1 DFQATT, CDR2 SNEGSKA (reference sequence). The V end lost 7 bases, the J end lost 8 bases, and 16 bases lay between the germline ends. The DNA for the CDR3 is TGCAGTGGGGCGGGCGGAGGGTCTACGCAGTATTTT. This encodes CSGAGGGSTQYF.

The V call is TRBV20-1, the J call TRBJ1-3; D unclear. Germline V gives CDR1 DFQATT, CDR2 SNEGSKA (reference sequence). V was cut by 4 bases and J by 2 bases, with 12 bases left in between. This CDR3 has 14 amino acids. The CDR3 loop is CSATLGAPGNTIYF. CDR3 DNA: TGCAGTGCTACCCTCGGCGCTCCTGGAAACACCATATATTTT.

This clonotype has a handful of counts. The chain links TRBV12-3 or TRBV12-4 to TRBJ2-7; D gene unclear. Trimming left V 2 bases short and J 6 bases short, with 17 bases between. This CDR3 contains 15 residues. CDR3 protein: CASSLIAGRGSEQYF. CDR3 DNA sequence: TGTGCCAGCAGTTTAATTGCCGGCCGTGGCAGCGAGCAGTACTTC.

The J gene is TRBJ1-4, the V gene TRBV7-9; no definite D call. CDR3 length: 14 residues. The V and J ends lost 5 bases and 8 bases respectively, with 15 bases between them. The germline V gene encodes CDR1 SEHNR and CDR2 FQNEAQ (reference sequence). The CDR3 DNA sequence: TGTGCCAGCAGCCCCGGGTCCGCTGGCGAAAAACTGTTTTTT. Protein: CASSPGSAGEKLFF.